Presented here are 30 T cell receptor beta chains from one specimen sequenced in a study of OX40 agonist ivuxolimab in advanced cancers. Repertoires were generated with immunoSEQ multiplex PCR, while TCRdb's copy carries only in-frame clones and drops some. The repertoire holds some 77,000 clones, with roughly 85% as singletons. The sequencing here drew on CD4+ or CD8+ T cells sorted from blood, taken in a trial of the OX40 agonist ivuxolimab. The receptor source for this set is an adult with an advanced solid tumor such as melanoma, head and neck, liver or kidney cancer.

The J gene is TRBJ2-2, the V gene TRBV2; D possibly matches TRBD1 or TRBD2 (5 bases each). V was clipped by 6 bases and J by 1 base, with 12 bases between them. Germline V gene sequence: CDR1 SNHLY, CDR2 FYNNEI. The length of the CDR3 is 15 residues. The DNA of the CDR3 is TGTGCCAGCAGCCTCACTAGGGGGAACACCGGGGAGCTGTTTTTT. Protein sequence: CASSLTRGNTGELFF.

The CDR3 region has the DNA TGTGCCAGCGGGGGGGACAGATATCAGCCCCAGCATTTT. It is translated as CASGGDRYQPQHF. The chain recombines TRBV25-1 with TRBJ1-5; 7 bases map to TRBD1. Germline V lookup: CDR1 MGHDK, CDR2 SYGVNS. The CDR3 is 13 amino acids. The junction had 6 bases not matched to a gene; V was cut back by 8 bases and J by 5 bases.

The chain uses TRBV6-6 and TRBJ2-7; TRBD2 aligns across 12 bases. Per the germline V gene, CDR1 is MNHNY and CDR2 is SVGAGI (reference sequence). The CDR3 has 16 residues. V shed 6 bases, J shed 1 base, and the junction held 7 bases outside the gene matches. CDR3 amino acids: CASSFGTSGWSYEQYF. The DNA of the CDR3 is TGTGCCAGCAGCTTCGGGACTAGCGGGTGGTCCTACGAGCAGTACTTC.

The chain recombines TRBV9 with TRBJ2-3; TRBD2 matches 10 bases. The germline V gene encodes CDR1 SGDLS and CDR2 YYNGEE. J lost 5 bases, V lost 4 bases, and 7 bases had no gene match. There are 15 residues in the CDR3. CDR3 nucleotide sequence: TGTGCCAGCAGCCCAAGCGGGGGGGCAGTAGATACGCAGTATTTT. Translating gives CASSPSGGAVDTQYF.

V and J are TRBV27 and TRBJ2-7, with 9 bases aligning to TRBD2. CDR3 length: 15 residues. V lost 3 bases, J lost 2 bases, and 5 bases stayed unmatched. Germline V CDR1 and CDR2: MNHEY, SMNVEV (reference sequence). CDR3 in DNA: TGTGCCAGCAGTTTCGGACTAGCGCGAACCTACGAGCAGTACTTC. It is translated as CASSFGLARTYEQYF.

This clone occurred once. The chain joins TRBV9 to TRBJ2-3, with a tentative D call TRBD2 (6 bases). CDR1 and CDR2 from the germline V gene are SGDLS and YYNGEE. Trimming stripped 0 bases from V and 7 bases from J, with 12 bases between. CDR3 length: 14 residues. The CDR3 region has the DNA TGTGCCAGCAGCGTAGATCAGGGAGGCTATACGCAGTATTTT. This encodes CASSVDQGGYTQYF.

The V call is TRBV7-6, the J call TRBJ2-2; D is perhaps TRBD1 (6 bases). The CDR3 consists of 15 residues. V was trimmed by 4 bases and J by 1 base, leaving 10 bases between them. Germline V gives CDR1 SGHVS, CDR2 FNYEAQ. The CDR3 reads CASSSTGGNTGELFF. The CDR3 nucleotides are TGTGCCAGCAGCTCGACAGGTGGGAACACCGGGGAGCTGTTTTTT.

V usage is TRBV5-4 and J usage is TRBJ2-1; 16 nucleotides align to TRBD2. Germline CDR1 is SGHNT and CDR2 is YYREEE (reference sequence). The V gene end was trimmed by 5 bases and the J gene end by 9 bases; junction bases not matched to a gene: 8. This CDR3 is 16 amino acids long. CDR3 protein: CASRGGLAGGPGEQFF. The CDR3 DNA follows: TGTGCCAGCAGAGGGGGACTAGCGGGAGGGCCTGGTGAGCAGTTCTTC.

This chain uses TRBV7-6 with TRBJ2-3; maybe TRBD2 (7 bases). V dropped 5 bases and J dropped 5 bases, with 20 bases sitting between them. The CDR3 covers 16 residues. Per germline, CDR1 SGHVS and CDR2 FNYEAQ. The CDR3 reads CASSPRGGGQRDTQYF. The CDR3 nucleotides read TGTGCCAGCAGCCCTCGAGGGGGGGGGCAAAGAGATACGCAGTATTTT.

This chain links TRBV7-6 with TRBJ2-2, with D tentatively TRBD2 (6 bases). V dropped 5 bases and J dropped 5 bases, with 15 bases sitting between them. The germline gives CDR1 SGHVS, CDR2 FNYEAQ. The CDR3 contains 15 residues. The CDR3 is CASSPETRRTGELFF. In DNA form, the CDR3 reads TGTGCCAGCAGCCCTGAGACTAGAAGGACCGGGGAGCTGTTTTTT.

The rearrangement uses TRBV9 and TRBJ1-5; D call uncertain. The germline V and J ends were trimmed by 0 bases and 0 bases, with 4 bases remaining between them. The CDR3 has 14 amino acids. Germline lookup yields CDR1 SGDLS and CDR2 YYNGEE. CDR3 DNA: TGTGCCAGCAGCGTAGGGGATAGCAATCAGCCCCAGCATTTT. Translation: CASSVGDSNQPQHF.

The rearrangement links TRBV4-1 to TRBJ2-5, with D possibly being TRBD1 (6 bases). The CDR3 is 14 amino acids. V dropped 1 base and J dropped 5 bases, with 11 bases sitting between them. Germline assignment: CDR1 MGHRA and CDR2 YSYEKL. The CDR3 nucleotides are TGCGCCAGCAGCCAAGCGCGACAGGACGAGACCCAGTACTTC. It is translated as CASSQARQDETQYF.

V usage is TRBV14 and J usage is TRBJ1-2; possibly TRBD1 for D (5 bases). The CDR3 contains 13 residues. Germline V lookup: CDR1 SGHDN, CDR2 FVKESK. V dropped 4 bases and J dropped 8 bases, with 14 bases sitting between them. CDR3 region: CASSPSGLGGYTF. The CDR3, as DNA: TGTGCCAGCAGCCCGTCGGGACTTGGCGGCTACACCTTC.

The chain combines TRBV5-1 with TRBJ2-5; a weak D match, TRBD1 (6 bases). CDR3 length equals 16 residues. The V end lost 5 bases, the J end lost 3 bases, and 20 bases lay between the germline ends. Germline CDR1 SGHRS, CDR2 YFSETQ. CDR3 in DNA: TGCGCCAGCAGTCCTAGGGACAAGAACGGCAAAGAGACCCAGTACTTC. Amino acid sequence: CASSPRDKNGKETQYF.

The V call is TRBV2, the J call TRBJ2-5; TRBD2 aligns across 10 bases. The trim removed 8 bases at V and 0 bases at J, leaving 6 bases unmatched. This CDR3 comprises 15 residues. CDR1 is SNHLY and CDR2 is FYNNEI in the germline V gene. As DNA, the CDR3 is TGTGCCAGCGTCCGAACTAGCGGGAACCAAGAGACCCAGTACTTC. Translated: CASVRTSGNQETQYF.

The chain has TRBV30 and TRBJ2-7; 11 bases align to TRBD2. Germline assignment: CDR1 GTSNPN and CDR2 SVGIG (reference sequence). The trim removed 4 bases at V and 2 bases at J, leaving 1 base unmatched. This CDR3 comprises 13 residues. This chain's CDR3 is CAWMTSGTYEQYF. CDR3 DNA: TGTGCCTGGATGACTAGCGGGACCTACGAGCAGTACTTC.

The J gene is TRBJ2-7, the V gene TRBV16, with TRBD1 matching 9 bases. Unmatched junction bases numbered 4, after V lost 0 bases and J lost 4 bases. There are 15 residues in the CDR3. CDR1 and CDR2 (germline): KGHSY, FQNENV. The CDR3 loop reads CASSQSDRGLYEQYF. The CDR3 DNA follows: TGTGCCAGCAGCCAATCGGACAGGGGACTATACGAGCAGTACTTC. The full variable domain, with the rest looked up from reference TRBV16 and TRBJ2-7, is GEEVAQTPKHLVRGEGQKAKLYCAPIKGHSYVFWYQQVLKNEFKFLISFQNENVFDETGMPKERFSAKCLPNSPCSLEIQATKLEDSAVYFCASSQSDRGLYEQYFGPGTRLTVT.

In DNA form, the CDR3 reads TGTGCCAGCGGCCACCTTACCTCCTACAATGAGCAGTTCTTC. It encodes CASGHLTSYNEQFF. The chain carries TRBV27 and TRBJ2-1; no clear D gene. Germline V gene lookup returns CDR1 MNHEY and CDR2 SMNVEV (reference sequence). V was trimmed by 8 bases and J by 0 bases, leaving 11 bases between them. CDR3 length equals 14 residues.

V and J are TRBV7-3 and TRBJ2-7, with D hard to call. The V and J ends lost 3 bases and 0 bases respectively, with 6 bases between them. The CDR3 runs to 13 residues. The germline gives CDR1 SGHTA, CDR2 FQGTGA. In DNA, the CDR3 is TGTGCCAGCAGCTTCGGGCCCTCCTACGAGCAGTACTTC. Its protein product is CASSFGPSYEQYF.

This rearrangement joins TRBV10-2 to TRBJ2-3, with 8 bases aligning to TRBD1. CDR3 length: 16 amino acids. J gave up 1 base and V 3 bases, and 6 bases lay outside the gene matches. Germline V gene data show CDR1 as WSHSY and CDR2 as SAAADI. The CDR3 DNA is TGCGCCAGCAGTGACGTCAGGGGGCTCCGCACAGATACGCAGTATTTT. Its translation is CASSDVRGLRTDTQYF.

The V gene is TRBV10-1, the J gene TRBJ2-1; 8 bases map to TRBD1. The CDR3 consists of 15 residues. Germline V gene data show CDR1 as WNHNN and CDR2 as SYGVQD (reference sequence). V shed 6 bases and J 0 bases; nucleotides not matched to a gene: 4. CDR3 in amino acids: CASSAGTGSYNEQFF. CDR3 DNA sequence: TGCGCCAGCAGCGCCGGGACAGGCTCCTACAATGAGCAGTTCTTC.

The chain joins TRBV19 to TRBJ2-5; TRBD2 matches at 7 bases. The CDR3 spans 15 residues. V was pared by 5 bases and J by 5 bases, with 11 bases of the junction left unmatched. Germline CDR1 reads LNHDA; CDR2 reads SQIVND (reference sequence). CDR3 in DNA: TGTGCCAGTAGTCCCGAAAGCGGGATGTTTGAGACCCAGTACTTC. This codes for CASSPESGMFETQYF.

The rearrangement links TRBV19 to TRBJ2-1; TRBD2 matches 9 bases. The V gene end was trimmed by 3 bases and the J gene end by 7 bases; junction bases not matched to a gene: 10. Germline CDR1 and CDR2: LNHDA and SQIVND (reference sequence). CDR3 length: 16 residues. The CDR3: CASSIPAGGRGNEQFF. The CDR3 DNA follows: TGTGCCAGTAGTATCCCAGCGGGGGGCAGGGGGAATGAGCAGTTCTTC.

The rearrangement joins TRBV9 to TRBJ2-1; D unclear. CDR1 and CDR2 (germline): SGDLS, YYNGEE. V dropped 4 bases and J dropped 9 bases, with 8 bases sitting between them. This CDR3 is built from 11 residues. The CDR3 loop reads CASSLRGEQFF. The DNA for the CDR3 is TGTGCCAGCAGCCTTCGCGGTGAGCAGTTCTTC.

The chain is built from TRBV19 and TRBJ2-5; D not resolved. V lost 6 bases, J lost 3 bases, and 11 bases lay in between. CDR3 length: 13 residues. The germline V gene encodes CDR1 LNHDA and CDR2 SQIVND (reference sequence). This chain's CDR3 is CASRLGTKETQYF. The CDR3 bases are TGTGCCAGTAGGCTTGGTACTAAAGAGACCCAGTACTTC. The complete variable domain, with remaining parts taken from reference TRBV19 and TRBJ2-5, reads DGGITQSPKYLFRKEGQNVTLSCEQNLNHDAMYWYRQDPGQGLRLIYYSQIVNDFQKGDIAEGYSVSREKKESFPLTVTSAQKNPTAFYLCASRLGTKETQYFGPGTRLLVL.

Only one count was recorded for this clone. V usage is TRBV30 and J usage is TRBJ2-2, with a weak D call TRBD2 (5 bases). Deletions cut 5 bases from V and 3 bases from J, with 10 bases between. Germline values: CDR1 GTSNPN, CDR2 SVGIG (reference sequence). This CDR3 is 13 amino acids long. The CDR3 is CAWGEGYTGELFF. In DNA form, the CDR3 reads TGTGCCTGGGGTGAGGGTTACACCGGGGAGCTGTTTTTT. The full variable domain, rest sourced from reference TRBV30 and TRBJ2-2, is SQTIHQWPATLVQPVGSPLSLECTVEGTSNPNLYWYRQAAGRGLQLLFYSVGIGQISSEVPQNLSASRPQDRQFILSSKKLLLSDSGFYLCAWGEGYTGELFFGEGSRLTVL.

CDR3 protein: CASLRDADEQYF. Here the CDR3 DNA reads TGCGCCAGCCTACGGGATGCAGACGAGCAGTACTTC. V is TRBV10-2 and J is TRBJ2-7, with TRBD2 as a possible D gene (5 bases). The CDR3 loop spans 12 amino acids. Trimming removed 8 bases at V and 5 bases at J, with 13 bases between. Germline CDR1 and CDR2: WSHSY and SAAADI.

This clone was counted only a few times. V usage is TRBV28 and J usage is TRBJ2-6, with D unresolved. CDR3 size: 15 residues. Germline assignment: CDR1 MDHEN and CDR2 SYDVKM. Trimming stripped 2 bases from V and 2 bases from J, with 7 bases between. The CDR3 DNA follows: TGTGCCAGCAGTTTAATGGTACCTGGGGCCAACGTCCTGACTTTC. This gives the protein CASSLMVPGANVLTF.

The chain joins TRBV7-3 to TRBJ2-2; D is ambiguous. Germline CDR1 is SGHTA and CDR2 is FQGTGA. The CDR3 contains 15 residues. V was cut by 1 base and J by 1 base, with 7 bases left in between. In nucleotides, the CDR3 is TGTGCCAGCAGCTTAAGAGCCAGGAACACCGGGGAGCTGTTTTTT. The encoded protein is CASSLRARNTGELFF.

This rearrangement joins TRBV19 to TRBJ1-1; TRBD1 aligns across 11 bases. V gave up 5 bases and J gave up 11 bases; unmatched junction bases: 10. CDR3 length: 14 residues. Per germline, CDR1 LNHDA and CDR2 SQIVND (reference sequence). CDR3 bases: TGTGCCAGTAGTCCAATCCGGACAGGGGGCGACGCTTTCTTT. Its protein product is CASSPIRTGGDAFF.